This T cell receptor beta chain was sequenced during a study of OX40 agonist ivuxolimab in advanced cancers. Across the whole study: People in dose escalation had one of these cancers: hepatocellular carcinoma, melanoma, renal cell or head and neck cancer.

With respect to this clone: Antigen unknown.

Here immunoSEQ multiplex PCR was the method, and the copy in TCRdb shows in-frame clones only, minus some. Of 40,000 or so clones in the sample, around 89% were seen once. Regarding the study as a whole: On average, CD8+ T cells showed a greater number of expanded clones than CD4+.

With 6 bases clipped from V and 3 bases from J, the junction kept 2 bases outside the gene matches. This CDR3 contains 12 residues. From germline, CDR1 is SGHNT and CDR2 YYREEE (reference sequence). The sequencing used CD4+ or CD8+ T cells sorted from blood, collected in a trial of the OX40 agonist ivuxolimab. V and J are TRBV5-4 and TRBJ1-2, with 7 bases identical to TRBD1. The TCR comes from an adult with an advanced solid tumor such as melanoma, head and neck, liver or kidney cancer. The CDR3 sequence: CASTTGYYGYTF. The DNA for the CDR3 is TGTGCCAGCACGACAGGGTACTATGGCTACACCTTC.